This passage covers 14 T cell receptor beta chains from one sample sequenced in a study of cytomegalovirus exposure and HLA in healthy donors. 13 Jbeta primers and 60 Vbeta primers were used for the PCR. Generated by immunoSEQ multiplex PCR, the TCRdb table keeps only in-frame clones and is missing some. The sample lists some 160,000 clones, approximately 80% occurring once. The sample taken for sequencing was PBMCs. Receptor source: a male donor in good health and CMV-seronegative.

This sequence joins TRBV9 and TRBJ2-3; 14 bases agree with TRBD2. With V trimmed by 0 bases and J by 2 bases, 5 bases remained unmatched. The CDR3 spans 18 residues. Germline CDR1 and CDR2: SGDLS and YYNGEE. The CDR3 spells CASSVATTSGGVTDTQYF. The DNA of the CDR3 is TGTGCCAGCAGCGTAGCTACGACTAGCGGGGGGGTCACAGATACGCAGTATTTT. The full variable domain, its missing parts supplied by reference TRBV9 and TRBJ2-3, is DSGVTQTPKHLITATGQRVTLRCSPRSGDLSVYWYQQSLDQGLQFLIQYYNGEERAKGNILERFSAQQFPDLHSELNLSSLELGDSALYFCASSVATTSGGVTDTQYFGPGTRLTVL.

The chain combines TRBV28 with TRBJ2-6; D is possibly TRBD2 (6 bases). This CDR3 contains 15 residues. Trimming pared 3 bases from V and 1 base from J, leaving 7 bases between. The germline V gene encodes CDR1 MDHEN and CDR2 SYDVKM. The CDR3 region is CASSFGGSGANVLTF. In DNA, the CDR3 is TGTGCCAGCAGTTTCGGGGGATCTGGGGCCAACGTCCTGACTTTC.

The rearrangement joins TRBV7-2 to TRBJ2-1; TRBD2 matches 13 bases. Trimming removed 1 base from V and 8 bases from J; junction bases left unmatched: 2. There are 15 residues in the CDR3. The V gene's germline CDR1 is SGHTA and CDR2 FQGNSA. In DNA form, the CDR3 reads TGTGCCAGCAGCTTAGGACTAGCGGGGGGAGATGAGCAGTTCTTC. It yields the protein CASSLGLAGGDEQFF. Supplemented by reference TRBV7-2 and TRBJ2-1, the full variable domain reads GAGVSQSPSNKVTEKGKDVELRCDPISGHTALYWYRQSLGQGLEFLIYFQGNSAPDKSGLPSDRFSAERTGGSVSTLTIQRTQQEDSAVYLCASSLGLAGGDEQFFGPGTRLTVL.

The V and J genes are TRBV30 and TRBJ2-7, with 7 bases aligning to TRBD1. The V gene end was trimmed by 3 bases and the J gene end by 4 bases; junction bases not matched to a gene: 6. The CDR3 totals 13 residues. The germline gives CDR1 GTSNPN, CDR2 SVGIG (reference sequence). Here the CDR3 DNA reads TGTGCCTGGAGCCAGGACAGGTCGTACGAGCAGTACTTC. Residues: CAWSQDRSYEQYF. The variable domain in full, completed from reference TRBV30 and TRBJ2-7, reads SQTIHQWPATLVQPVGSPLSLECTVEGTSNPNLYWYRQAAGRGLQLLFYSVGIGQISSEVPQNLSASRPQDRQFILSSKKLLLSDSGFYLCAWSQDRSYEQYFGPGTRLTVT.

This chain connects TRBV19 to TRBJ1-1, with a weak D call TRBD1 (6 bases). The CDR3 length is 16 residues. The germline V gene has CDR1 LNHDA and CDR2 SQIVND (reference sequence). V dropped 5 bases and J dropped 2 bases, with 18 bases sitting between them. CDR3 sequence reads: CASSRRLEQGNTEAFF. As DNA, the CDR3 is TGTGCCAGTAGTCGTAGACTTGAACAGGGAAACACTGAAGCTTTCTTT.

V is TRBV7-2 and J is TRBJ2-3; weak D call: TRBD2 (7 bases). Trimming removed 3 bases from V and 3 bases from J, with 16 bases in between. Germline V gene lookup returns CDR1 SGHTA and CDR2 FQGNSA. CDR3 length equals 16 residues. Here the CDR3 reads CASSFLGGPGTDTQYF. In DNA, the CDR3 is TGTGCCAGCAGCTTCCTGGGGGGGCCGGGGACAGATACGCAGTATTTT.

J is TRBJ2-1 and V is TRBV11-2; possible D gene TRBD1, 6 bases. This CDR3 comprises 16 residues. CDR1 is SGHAT and CDR2 is FQNNGV in the germline V gene. Between the trimmed V and J ends, which lost 5 bases and 6 bases, there was a span of 20 bases. The CDR3 nucleotides are TGTGCCAGCAGCCTGACCTCGAGGGGGTCGGTCAATGAGCAGTTCTTC. This gives the protein CASSLTSRGSVNEQFF.

The CDR3 DNA sequence: TGCGCCAGCAGCCAAGATTTTAGTCAGCCCCAGCATTTT. This codes for CASSQDFSQPQHF. This sequence joins TRBV4-3 and TRBJ1-5; D remains ambiguous. The CDR3 sequence is 13 residues long. The germline CDR1 and CDR2 sequences are LGHNA and YSLEER. Trimming took off 0 bases at V and 6 bases at J, with 6 bases between the two ends.

This chain joins TRBV7-2 and TRBJ2-3; TRBD2 agrees at 8 bases. The CDR3 contains 15 residues. In germline, CDR1 is SGHTA, CDR2 FQGNSA. V trimming: 1 base; J trimming: 6 bases; junction bases outside the gene matches: 6. The CDR3 reads CASSLGGGRMDTQYF. The CDR3 bases are TGTGCCAGCAGCTTAGGCGGGGGGAGGATGGATACGCAGTATTTT.

This chain links TRBV19 with TRBJ1-5; maybe TRBD1 (5 bases). The CDR3 spans 13 residues. V shed 7 bases and J shed 6 bases, with 13 bases lying between them. Germline V gene lookup returns CDR1 LNHDA and CDR2 SQIVND (reference sequence). CDR3 bases: TGTGCCAGTATTCAGGGCCCCGGTCAGCCCCAGCATTTT. Encoded protein: CASIQGPGQPQHF.

Concerning this clone itself: Its ends do not fully match the called genes, so a read error is possible. The sample has other DNA sequences that encode this CDR3 too. This rearrangement joins TRBV2 to TRBJ2-7, with 8 positions matching TRBD1. This CDR3 is built from 13 residues. CDR1 and CDR2 (germline): SNHLY, FYNNEI. DNA for the CDR3: TGCGCCAGCAGTCTACAGGGGGACTACGAGCAGTACTTC. Amino acids: CASSLQGDYEQYF.

The chain joins TRBV10-3 to TRBJ2-7, with 7 positions matching TRBD1. This CDR3 contains 13 residues. V dropped 6 bases and J dropped 2; count of bases not matched to a gene: 4. Looked up from germline, CDR1 is ENHRY and CDR2 is SYGVKD. CDR3 coding DNA: TGTGCCATCAGAAGACAGGGACCCTACGAGCAGTACTTC. Protein sequence: CAIRRQGPYEQYF.

As concerns this clone: This specimen includes other DNA sequences encoding the same CDR3. The CDR3 region is CASSLWGSGYTF. DNA for the CDR3: TGTGCCAGCAGCCTCTGGGGCTCTGGCTACACCTTC. The chain recombines TRBV5-6 with TRBJ1-2, with D perhaps TRBD1 (5 bases). Per germline, CDR1 SGHDT and CDR2 YYEEEE. Trimming removed 4 bases from V and 7 bases from J, with 11 bases in between. This CDR3 has 12 residues.

This clone has just a few counts. The chain joins TRBV28 to TRBJ1-1; the D gene is possibly TRBD1 (6 bases). Germline CDR1 and CDR2: MDHEN and SYDVKM. This CDR3 region has 14 residues. Deletions cut 10 bases from V and 0 bases from J, with 15 bases between. CDR3 bases: TGTGCCACCGAAGCAGGGGCCCTGAACACTGAAGCTTTCTTT. It encodes CATEAGALNTEAFF.